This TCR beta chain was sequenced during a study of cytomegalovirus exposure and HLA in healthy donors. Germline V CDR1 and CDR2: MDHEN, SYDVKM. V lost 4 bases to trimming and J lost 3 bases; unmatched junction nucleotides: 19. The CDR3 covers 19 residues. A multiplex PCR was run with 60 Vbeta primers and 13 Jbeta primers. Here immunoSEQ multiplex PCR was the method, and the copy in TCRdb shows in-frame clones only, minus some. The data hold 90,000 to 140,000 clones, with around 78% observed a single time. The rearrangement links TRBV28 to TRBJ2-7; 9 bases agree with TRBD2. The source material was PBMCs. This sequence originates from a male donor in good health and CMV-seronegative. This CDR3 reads CASSSGAGGDPETYYEQYF. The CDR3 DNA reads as TGTGCCAGCAGTTCTGGGGCGGGAGGGGACCCGGAGACATACTACGAGCAGTACTTC.